This T cell receptor beta chain was observed in a study of Tregs in tolerant kidney transplant recipients. Findings and limits, study-wide: The small number of patients limits these findings pending further validation. Activated donor B cell expansion appeared to reveal the most relevant donor-specific TCRbeta repertoire.

The germline CDR1 and CDR2 sequences are MNHNS and SASEGT. V lost 6 bases and J lost 6; bases outside the gene matches: 3. CDR3 size: 14 residues. A word on this clone: Its target is unknown.

Unstimulated regulatory T cells (CD4+CD25+CD127-), CD4+CD25- non-regulatory cells, CD4 and CD8 cells were FACS-sorted from thawed PBMCs. Produced via immunoSEQ multiplex PCR; TCRdb's table is partial and in-frame only. The data show around 43,000 clones, roughly nine tenths seen once. The V and J genes are TRBV6-1 and TRBJ1-5; 12 bases are a match to TRBD1. The receptor comes from a human donor in good health. The source material was Tregs from blood. In DNA form, the CDR3 reads TGTGCCAGCAGGGGGACAGGGGGCGGTCAGCCCCAGCATTTT. Translation: CASRGTGGGQPQHF.